Shown below are 5 T cell receptor beta chains from a single sample sequenced in a study of T-cell memory formation after mild COVID-19. Via MiXCR, TCRdb re-called the 5' RACE reads, giving one row per CDR3 protein. The table shows a few hundred thousand distinct CDR3 sequences, with about a sixth occurring only once. Source material: PBMCs or a T cell subset sorted from them (not recorded which). The receptors come from a young man who had mild COVID-19 (a few samples of this study predate the infection). Cell type and time point are not known.

This clonotype has more than one count but fewer than ten. The chain couples TRBV4-1 to TRBJ1-1, with 11 positions matching TRBD1. The CDR3 covers 16 residues. The V and J ends lost 4 bases and 1 base, in that order; junction bases with no gene match: 5. CDR1 MGHRA and CDR2 YSYEKL come from the germline V gene. The CDR3 DNA sequence: TGCGCCAGCAGCCTCGGGACAGGGGGGGAGAACACTGAAGCTTTCTTT. This translates into CASSLGTGGENTEAFF.

This clonotype appeared a few times. The chain couples TRBV18 to TRBJ2-5; D unclear. V was trimmed by 3 bases and J by 5 bases, leaving 10 bases between them. There are 13 residues in the CDR3. The germline V gene has CDR1 KGHSH and CDR2 LQKENI. CDR3 sequence reads: CASSPYTMETQYF. As DNA, the CDR3 is TGTGCCAGCTCACCGTACACGATGGAGACCCAGTACTTC.

The CDR3 loop is CASRLSSRVETQYF. CDR3 bases: TGTGCCAGCAGATTGAGTAGCAGGGTAGAGACCCAGTACTTC. The chain carries TRBV12-3 or TRBV12-4 and TRBJ2-5; D perhaps matches TRBD1 (5 bases). The CDR3 has 14 amino acids. V was trimmed by 6 bases and J by 4 bases, leaving 15 bases between them.

This clonotype has a handful of counts. The chain combines TRBV30 with TRBJ1-1; D uncertain. The CDR3 spans 12 residues. The V end lost 5 bases, the J end lost 1 base, and 8 bases lay between the germline ends. The V gene's germline CDR1 is GTSNPN and CDR2 SVGIG (reference sequence). CDR3 loop: CAWDIANTEAFF. The DNA of the CDR3 is TGTGCCTGGGACATTGCGAACACTGAAGCTTTCTTT. The complete variable domain, with remaining parts taken from reference TRBV30 and TRBJ1-1, reads SQTIHQWPATLVQPVGSPLSLECTVEGTSNPNLYWYRQAAGRGLQLLFYSVGIGQISSEVPQNLSASRPQDRQFILSSKKLLLSDSGFYLCAWDIANTEAFFGQGTRLTVV.

The chain joins TRBV20-1 to TRBJ1-1; D is perhaps TRBD1 (6 bases). There are 13 residues in the CDR3. Germline values: CDR1 DFQATT, CDR2 SNEGSKA (reference sequence). V was cut by 3 bases and J by 10 bases, with 18 bases left in between. The CDR3 region has the DNA TGCAGTGCTAGTGATAACAGGGTCGGGGTAGCTTTCTTT. This translates into CSASDNRVGVAFF.